The subject of this entry is one T cell receptor (beta chain). Time point denoted: after dendritic cell vaccination, including at tumor progression/relapse. This record comes from a study of glioma-infiltrating T cells after dendritic cell vaccination. Measured with immunoSEQ multiplex PCR; TCRdb has only the in-frame clones, and not every one. The sample holds approximately 85,000 clones, 85% seen once. Germline V lookup: CDR1 SGHNT, CDR2 YYREEE (reference sequence). Trimming pared 3 bases from V and 4 bases from J, leaving 14 bases between. This CDR3 has 15 amino acids. The chain recombines TRBV5-4 with TRBJ1-5, with D possibly being TRBD1 (5 bases). This TCR was sampled from a human donor with glioblastoma. Sample: blood, taken after dendritic cell vaccination. CDR3 residues: CASSWGEGPNQPQHF. The CDR3 DNA is TGTGCCAGCAGCTGGGGGGAGGGGCCGAATCAGCCCCAGCATTTT.